The 3 T cell receptor beta chains below come from one sample, sequenced in a study of lung T cells in sarcoidosis with Löfgren's syndrome. TCRdb itself ran the reads through MiXCR, one entry per CDR3 protein. The data hold roughly 63,000 distinct CDR3 sequences, with about 20% observed a single time. Material for sequencing was CD4+ T cells from PBMCs. All receptors come from a human donor with sarcoidosis (Löfgren's syndrome or another form), or a control subject (not recorded which).

This clonotype was found a few times. The rearrangement links TRBV2 to TRBJ2-1; D is undetermined. From germline, CDR1 is SNHLY and CDR2 FYNNEI. Trimming shortened V by 3 bases and J by 1 base, and 10 bases separated the two germline ends. The CDR3 covers 15 residues. The CDR3 here is CASSEAHRSYNEQFF. DNA for the CDR3: TGTGCCAGCAGTGAGGCGCATAGGTCCTACAATGAGCAGTTCTTC.

As for this clonotype: This may be a read error: a much more frequent sequence differs by one nucleotide. The chain employs TRBV28 and TRBJ1-1; tentative D call: TRBD1 (6 bases). The germline gives CDR1 MDHEN, CDR2 SYDVKM. The CDR3 runs to 14 residues. V lost 5 bases to trimming and J lost 4 bases, with 14 bases between them. The DNA of the CDR3 is TGTGCCAGCAGTGAACAGGGCAGATCCACTGAAGCTTTCTTT. As protein: CASSEQGRSTEAFF. Using reference TRBV28 and TRBJ1-1 for the parts outside the CDR3, the full variable domain is DVKVTQSSRYLVKRTGEKVFLECVQDMDHENMFWYRQDPGLGLRLIYFSYDVKMKEKGDIPEGYSVSREKKERFSLILESASTNQTSMYLCASSEQGRSTEAFFGQGTRLTVV.

The rearrangement uses TRBV5-4 and TRBJ2-3; no reliable D call. From germline, CDR1 is SGHNT and CDR2 YYREEE (reference sequence). V shed 4 bases and J shed 2 bases, with 11 bases lying between them. CDR3 length: 14 residues. In nucleotides, the CDR3 is TGTGCCAGCAGCCTTACGGGCAACACAGATACGCAGTATTTT. Amino acid sequence: CASSLTGNTDTQYF.